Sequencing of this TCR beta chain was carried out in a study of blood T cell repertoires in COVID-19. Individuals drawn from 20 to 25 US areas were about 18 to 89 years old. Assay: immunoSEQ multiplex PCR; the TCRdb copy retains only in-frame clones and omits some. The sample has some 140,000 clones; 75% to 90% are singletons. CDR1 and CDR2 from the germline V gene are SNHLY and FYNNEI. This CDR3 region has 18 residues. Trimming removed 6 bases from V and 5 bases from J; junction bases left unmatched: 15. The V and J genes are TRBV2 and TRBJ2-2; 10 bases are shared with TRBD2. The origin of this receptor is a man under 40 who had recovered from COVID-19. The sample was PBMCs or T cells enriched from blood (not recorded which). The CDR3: CASSDGLAVTRGTGELFF. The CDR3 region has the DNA TGTGCCAGCAGCGATGGACTAGCGGTTACGCGCGGGACCGGGGAGCTGTTTTTT.